The 6 T cell receptor beta chains below come from one sample, sequenced in a study of monozygotic twins with inflammatory bowel disease. From the 5' RACE reads, TCRdb lists one entry per CDR3 protein and no DNA. The table gives 400,000 or so distinct CDR3 sequences; the top ten clones make up about 2.4% of it. Sequenced sample: blood. These receptor sequences come from a human donor with ulcerative colitis or Crohn's disease, or a healthy co-twin of an affected twin (not recorded which).

This sequence joins TRBV2 and TRBJ2-3; lacking DNA, the TRBD1 call made by TCRdb goes unchecked. CDR1 is SNHLY and CDR2 is FYNNEI in the germline V gene. The CDR3 runs to 12 residues. The CDR3 spells CASNPGPRKQYF.

This rearrangement joins TRBV5-1 to TRBJ2-1; TCRdb's D call of TRBD2 is untestable without DNA. The germline gives CDR1 SGHRS, CDR2 YFSETQ. There are 14 residues in the CDR3. The chain's CDR3 is CASSGRAENNEQFF.

This chain uses TRBV5-1 with TRBJ1-2; TCRdb outputs TRBD1, but without DNA this stays unchecked. Germline V gene data show CDR1 as SGHRS and CDR2 as YFSETQ. The length of the CDR3 is 14 residues. The CDR3 spells CASSLVGATYGYTF. Based on the CDR3 plus reference TRBV5-1 and TRBJ1-2, the full variable domain is KAGVTQTPRYLIKTRGQQVTLSCSPISGHRSVSWYQQTPGQGLQFLFEYFSETQRNKGNFPGRFSGRQFSNSRSEMNVSTLELGDSALYLCASSLVGATYGYTFGSGTRLTVV.

This CDR3 reads CASTGTVGELFF. The chain combines TRBV12-3 or TRBV12-4 with TRBJ2-2; as DNA is missing, the TRBD1 call by TCRdb cannot be tested. The length of the CDR3 is 12 residues.

V usage is TRBV9 and J usage is TRBJ2-7; TCRdb gives TRBD1 as the D gene, but with no DNA this cannot be confirmed. Germline CDR1 and CDR2: SGDLS and YYNGEE. The CDR3 consists of 12 residues. CDR3 sequence: CASSGDGNEQYF.

The chain uses TRBV12-3 or TRBV12-4 and TRBJ2-3. The CDR3 is made up of 13 amino acids. The CDR3 is CASSKASTDTQYF.